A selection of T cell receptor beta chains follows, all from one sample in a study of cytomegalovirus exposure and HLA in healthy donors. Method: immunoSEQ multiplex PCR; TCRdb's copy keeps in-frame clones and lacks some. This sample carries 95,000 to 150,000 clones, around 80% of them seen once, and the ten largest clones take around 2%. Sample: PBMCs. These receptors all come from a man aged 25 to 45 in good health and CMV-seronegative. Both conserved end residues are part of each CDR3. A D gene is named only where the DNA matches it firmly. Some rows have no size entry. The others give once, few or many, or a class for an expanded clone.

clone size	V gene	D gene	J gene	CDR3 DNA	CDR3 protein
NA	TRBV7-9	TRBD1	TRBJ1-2	TGTGCCAGCAGCCCGCGGACAGGGGGCCTCTATGGCTACACCTTC	CASSPRTGGLYGYTF
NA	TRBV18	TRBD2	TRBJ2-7	TGTGCCAGCTCACCCCCGGGGGGGGCAGCGGATGAGCAGTACTTC	CASSPPGGAADEQYF
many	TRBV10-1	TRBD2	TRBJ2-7	TGCGCCAGCAGTCCCGGACTAGCGGGCTCCTACGAGCAGTACTTC	CASSPGLAGSYEQYF
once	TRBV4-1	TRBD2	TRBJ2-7	TGCGCCAGCAGCCAGACAGCGGGGGGAACCTACGAGCAGTACTTC	CASSQTAGGTYEQYF
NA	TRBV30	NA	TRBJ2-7	TGTGCCTGGACCCAGGGGACCCCCTACGAGCAGTACTTC	CAWTQGTPYEQYF
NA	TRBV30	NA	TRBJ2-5	TGTGCCTGGAGTGTCCGTTGGTTGGAGCAGTACTTC	CAWSVRWLEQYF
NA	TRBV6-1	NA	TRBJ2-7	TGTGCCAGCAGTGAACTCGAGACAGGTGAGGCGGCCTACGAGCAGTACTTC	CASSELETGEAAYEQYF
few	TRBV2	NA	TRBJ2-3	TGTGCCAGCAGGCGGGGGCGGGGAGATACGCAGTATTTT	CASRRGRGDTQYF
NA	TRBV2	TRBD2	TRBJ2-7	TGTGCCAGCTGGACTAGCGGGTGGGAGCAGTACTTC	CASWTSGWEQYF
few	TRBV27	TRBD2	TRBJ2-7	TGTGCCAGCAGCCTCCGGGGGGGCCGGGGTGAGCAGTACTTC	CASSLRGGRGEQYF
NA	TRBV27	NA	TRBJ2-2	TGTGCCAGCAGTTTAACTCGCCTCGGAGGCGGGGAGCTGTTTTTT	CASSLTRLGGGELFF
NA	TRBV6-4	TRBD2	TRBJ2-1	TGTGCCAGCAGTTTGCCGGGACTAGCGGACCTCATAACGCAGTTCTTC	CASSLPGLADLITQFF
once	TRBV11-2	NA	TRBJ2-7	TGTGCCAGCAGTAACGACAGATACTCCTACGAGCAGTACTTC	CASSNDRYSYEQYF
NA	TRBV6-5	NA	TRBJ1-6	TGTGCCAGCAGTTACGCAGGGGACTCCTATAATTCACCCCTCCACTTT	CASSYAGDSYNSPLHF
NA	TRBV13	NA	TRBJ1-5	TGTGCCAGCAGCACTAACAATCAGCCCCAGCATTTT	CASSTNNQPQHF
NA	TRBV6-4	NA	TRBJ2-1	TGTGCCAGCAGTGTCCGCCCGGGGGCCTACAATGAGCAGTTCTTC	CASSVRPGAYNEQFF
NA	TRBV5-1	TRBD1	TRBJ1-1	TGCGCCAGCAGCCTCGGACAGGGAAGTGAAGCTTTCTTT	CASSLGQGSEAFF
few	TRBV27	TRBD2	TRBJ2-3	TGTGCCAGCAGTTTTACTAGCGGGGGGACCACAGATACGCAGTATTTT	CASSFTSGGTTDTQYF
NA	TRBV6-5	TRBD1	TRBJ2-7	TGTGCCAGCAGTCCGGACAGGGGGTACGAGCAGTACTTC	CASSPDRGYEQYF
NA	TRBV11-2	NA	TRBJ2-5	TGTGCCAGCAGCCCAAACGGACTCCAGCGGGCCCAGTACTTC	CASSPNGLQRAQYF
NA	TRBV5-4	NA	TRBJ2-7	TGTGCCAGCAGCTTGGGAACAGCCCCTTACGAGCAGTACTTC	CASSLGTAPYEQYF
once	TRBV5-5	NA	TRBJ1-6	TGTGCCAGCAGCTTGTACGGGGTATCCTCACCCCTCCACTTT	CASSLYGVSSPLHF